This entry lists 23 T cell receptor beta chains sequenced from one sample in a study of vaccination effects on CD4 cells after COVID-19. When less than 13 days of culture had elapsed, CD4+ T cells were isolated. These receptors' antigens are unknown. Sequencing used immunoSEQ multiplex PCR; TCRdb keeps in-frame clones, though not all of them. The sample holds about 30,000 clones, less than 75% seen once. Sequencing was performed on CD4+ T cells from PBMCs cultured without peptide, taken before COVID-19 vaccination. The receptors come from a human donor who received a COVID-19 vaccine.

V usage is TRBV15 and J usage is TRBJ2-1; TRBD2 matches at 9 bases. There are 15 residues in the CDR3. After removal of 1 base from V and 8 bases from J, the junction contained 6 bases not matched to a gene. Germline-derived CDR1 and CDR2 are LNHNV and YYDKDF (reference sequence). CDR3 DNA: TGTGCCACCAGCAGAGCGGCGGGAGGGTTGGATGAGCAGTTCTTC. Translated, it gives CATSRAAGGLDEQFF.

This clone was detected only a few times. V gene TRBV4-2 combines with J gene TRBJ2-5; TRBD2 is a possible D gene (5 bases). V was shortened by 0 bases and J by 5 bases, with 19 bases between the two germline ends. Per the germline V gene, CDR1 is LGHNA and CDR2 is YNFKEQ. There are 17 residues in the CDR3. The CDR3 loop is CASSQDRRVMGRETQYF. CDR3 bases: TGTGCCAGCAGCCAAGATAGGCGGGTCATGGGTCGGGAGACCCAGTACTTC.

The count of this clone is one. The chain uses TRBV5-1 and TRBJ1-3; possible D gene TRBD1, 5 bases. The CDR3 sequence is 15 residues long. Trimming pared 1 base from V and 0 bases from J, leaving 8 bases between. Germline-derived CDR1 and CDR2 are SGHRS and YFSETQ. CDR3 bases: TGCGCCAGCAGCTTGTGGGGCACCTCTGGAAACACCATATATTTT. This translates into CASSLWGTSGNTIYF.

The genes are TRBV5-1 and TRBJ1-1; D possibly corresponds to TRBD1 (5 bases). The V end was cut by 0 bases, the J end by 4 bases, with 13 bases between. The CDR3 has 15 amino acids. Germline V gives CDR1 SGHRS, CDR2 YFSETQ. CDR3 sequence: CASSLDGAGGTEAFF. CDR3 DNA sequence: TGCGCCAGCAGCTTGGACGGGGCCGGAGGCACTGAAGCTTTCTTT. Full variable domain (outside the CDR3, taken from reference TRBV5-1 and TRBJ1-1): KAGVTQTPRYLIKTRGQQVTLSCSPISGHRSVSWYQQTPGQGLQFLFEYFSETQRNKGNFPGRFSGRQFSNSRSEMNVSTLELGDSALYLCASSLDGAGGTEAFFGQGTRLTVV.

The chain carries TRBV9 and TRBJ1-2; D not resolved. Trimming removed 0 bases at V and 0 bases at J, with 12 bases between. The CDR3 is made up of 16 amino acids. Germline CDR1 and CDR2: SGDLS and YYNGEE. CDR3 in amino acids: CASSVESGRANYGYTF. CDR3 sequence (DNA): TGTGCCAGCAGCGTAGAGTCCGGGAGAGCTAACTATGGCTACACCTTC.

The chain joins TRBV5-1 to TRBJ2-2; tentative D call: TRBD1 (5 bases). Germline loops: CDR1 SGHRS, CDR2 YFSETQ. Between the trimmed V and J ends, which lost 3 bases and 0 bases, there was a span of 15 bases. This CDR3 is 17 amino acids long. The CDR3 loop reads CASSSTTDSANTGELFF. CDR3 DNA sequence: TGCGCCAGCAGCTCGACCACCGACAGCGCGAACACCGGGGAGCTGTTTTTT.

The rearrangement uses TRBV3-1 (or the pseudogene TRBV3-2) and TRBJ2-1, with D perhaps TRBD2 (6 bases). CDR3 length: 13 residues. V was pared by 4 bases and J by 4 bases, with 8 bases between. Germline values: CDR1 LGHDT, CDR2 YNNKEL (reference sequence). Here the CDR3 reads CASSRDSYNEQFF. DNA of the CDR3: TGTGCCAGCAGCCGGGACTCTTACAATGAGCAGTTCTTC.

The chain is built from TRBV6-5 and TRBJ1-2, with D maybe TRBD1 (5 bases). This CDR3 comprises 14 residues. The germline CDR1 and CDR2 sequences are MNHEY and SVGAGI. The V and J ends lost 7 bases and 6 bases respectively, with 18 bases between them. The CDR3 DNA follows: TGTGCCAGCACCTCTGCGGGGCAGTTTGATGGCTACACCTTC. It translates to CASTSAGQFDGYTF.

The rearrangement uses TRBV21-1 and TRBJ1-2. TRBV21-1 is a pseudogene locus. This CDR3 region has 15 residues. CDR3 region: CASSTNRVLYYGYTF. CDR3 in DNA: TGTGCCAGCAGCACAAACCGGGTCCTCTACTATGGCTACACCTTC.

This clone occurred once. The CDR3 coding sequence is TGTGCCATAATGGACAGGGCGAACACCGGGGAGCTGTTTTTT. Translation gives CAIMDRANTGELFF. This chain uses TRBV10-3 with TRBJ2-2, with 8 bases matching TRBD1. The germline V gene encodes CDR1 ENHRY and CDR2 SYGVKD. The CDR3 is 14 amino acids. V trimming: 9 bases; J trimming: 0 bases; junction bases outside the gene matches: 3.

V and J are TRBV6-5 and TRBJ1-5; D ambiguous. V lost 8 bases and J lost 5, with 16 bases in between. The CDR3 runs 14 residues. CDR1 MNHEY and CDR2 SVGAGI come from the germline V gene. CDR3 residues: CASRATNTHQPQHF. CDR3 nucleotides: TGTGCCAGCCGCGCGACGAACACCCATCAGCCCCAGCATTTT.

The gene calls are TRBV6-1 and TRBJ1-1; D is ambiguous. V lost 7 bases to trimming and J lost 3 bases, with 6 bases between them. Germline V gives CDR1 MNHNS, CDR2 SASEGT. This CDR3 is built from 11 residues. CDR3 coding DNA: TGTGCCAGCACAAGGGACACTGAAGCTTTCTTT. This codes for CASTRDTEAFF.

The chain joins TRBV7-9 to TRBJ1-2; the match to TRBD1 covers 8 bases. With V trimmed by 7 bases and J by 5 bases, 15 bases remained unmatched. The CDR3 totals 16 residues. CDR1 is SEHNR and CDR2 is FQNEAQ in the germline V gene (reference sequence). In DNA form, the CDR3 reads TGTGCCAGCACCAGAGAAAAGGCAGGGGGCGGATATGGCTACACCTTC. Protein sequence: CASTREKAGGGYGYTF.

CDR3: CASSLGTSGSSETQYF. DNA for the CDR3: TGTGCCAGCAGCTTAGGGACTAGCGGGAGCTCTGAGACCCAGTACTTC. The chain uses TRBV7-8 and TRBJ2-5; 13 nucleotides agree with TRBD2. With V trimmed by 1 base and J by 5 bases, 4 bases remained unmatched. The CDR3 extends over 16 amino acids. The germline V gene has CDR1 SGHVS and CDR2 FQNEAQ.

The rearrangement uses TRBV13 and TRBJ2-7; no firm D call. The CDR3 length is 17 residues. The germline gives CDR1 PRHDT, CDR2 FYEKMQ (reference sequence). Trimming cost V 3 bases and J 0 bases, with 18 bases left between them. CDR3 nucleotides: TGTGCCAGCAGCTTGTCGCCGCCCGGGCCGAGCTCCTACGAGCAGTACTTC. Its translation is CASSLSPPGPSSYEQYF.

The genes are TRBV6-5 and TRBJ1-6; TRBD1 agrees at 7 bases. Per the germline V gene, CDR1 is MNHEY and CDR2 is SVGAGI. The CDR3 runs to 15 residues. V shed 3 bases and J 10 bases; nucleotides not matched to a gene: 9. The CDR3 reads CASSYTGTVESPLHF. Written as DNA, the CDR3 is TGTGCCAGCAGTTATACCGGGACAGTTGAGTCACCCCTCCACTTT.

In its sample, this clone was seen a few times. This chain joins TRBV5-6 and TRBJ2-2, with D tentatively TRBD1 (5 bases). Trimming pared 0 bases from V and 5 bases from J, leaving 17 bases between. CDR3 length equals 17 residues. Germline values: CDR1 SGHDT, CDR2 YYEEEE. CDR3 bases: TGTGCCAGCAGCTTGGGCCCTACAGGTCTAAGGACCGGGGAGCTGTTTTTT. The encoded protein is CASSLGPTGLRTGELFF.

The chain links TRBV2 to TRBJ1-6, with no clear D. Per the germline V gene, CDR1 is SNHLY and CDR2 is FYNNEI. The V and J ends lost 1 base and 9 bases respectively, with 7 bases between them. There are 13 residues in the CDR3. The CDR3 spells CASSEERGSPLHF. The CDR3 DNA follows: TGTGCCAGCAGTGAAGAGCGGGGTTCACCCCTCCACTTT.

This clone was seen only once. The chain links TRBV3-1 (or the pseudogene TRBV3-2) to TRBJ1-4; tentatively, D is TRBD1 (6 bases). The CDR3 is 15 amino acids. V dropped 0 bases and J dropped 4 bases, with 9 bases sitting between them. CDR1 is LGHDT and CDR2 is YNNKEL in the germline V gene (reference sequence). CDR3 in DNA: TGTGCCAGCAGCCAAGAGGACAGCTTTAATGAAAAACTGTTTTTT. It translates to CASSQEDSFNEKLFF.

The chain joins TRBV9 to TRBJ1-1; 9 nucleotides match TRBD1. Germline V gene sequence: CDR1 SGDLS, CDR2 YYNGEE. Trimming at V came to 0 bases and at J to 0 bases, leaving 9 bases not matched to a gene. The CDR3 is 18 residues long. CDR3 protein: CASSVGAQGAPMNTEAFF. CDR3 DNA: TGTGCCAGCAGCGTAGGGGCACAGGGGGCACCCATGAACACTGAAGCTTTCTTT. Variable domain in full (rest from reference TRBV9 and TRBJ1-1): DSGVTQTPKHLITATGQRVTLRCSPRSGDLSVYWYQQSLDQGLQFLIQYYNGEERAKGNILERFSAQQFPDLHSELNLSSLELGDSALYFCASSVGAQGAPMNTEAFFGQGTRLTVV.

This clone was seen more than once but under ten times. The chain uses TRBV6-5 and TRBJ2-7; possible D gene TRBD1, 6 bases. This CDR3 comprises 12 residues. Trimming took 7 bases from V and 1 from J, leaving 8 bases between them. CDR1 and CDR2 (germline): MNHEY, SVGAGI. This chain's CDR3 is CASTGESYEQYF. The CDR3 DNA sequence: TGTGCCAGCACAGGGGAATCCTACGAGCAGTACTTC.

This clone appeared a single time. The chain employs TRBV7-8 and TRBJ2-3; 8 bases agree with TRBD1. Looked up from germline, CDR1 is SGHVS and CDR2 is FQNEAQ. Trimming at V came to 4 bases and at J to 2 bases, leaving 8 bases not matched to a gene. The CDR3 has 16 amino acids. CDR3 residues: CASSSWGQANTDTQYF. In DNA, the CDR3 is TGTGCCAGCAGCTCCTGGGGACAGGCGAACACAGATACGCAGTATTTT.

The chain couples TRBV5-6 to TRBJ2-7; D possibly matches TRBD1 or TRBD2 (5 bases each). The V end was cut by 0 bases, the J end by 7 bases, with 11 bases between. CDR1 is SGHDT, CDR2 YYEEEE, per germline. The CDR3 has 13 residues. The CDR3 DNA reads TGTGCCAGCAGCTTGGCAGGGACGCGGGAGCAGTACTTC. It translates to CASSLAGTREQYF.